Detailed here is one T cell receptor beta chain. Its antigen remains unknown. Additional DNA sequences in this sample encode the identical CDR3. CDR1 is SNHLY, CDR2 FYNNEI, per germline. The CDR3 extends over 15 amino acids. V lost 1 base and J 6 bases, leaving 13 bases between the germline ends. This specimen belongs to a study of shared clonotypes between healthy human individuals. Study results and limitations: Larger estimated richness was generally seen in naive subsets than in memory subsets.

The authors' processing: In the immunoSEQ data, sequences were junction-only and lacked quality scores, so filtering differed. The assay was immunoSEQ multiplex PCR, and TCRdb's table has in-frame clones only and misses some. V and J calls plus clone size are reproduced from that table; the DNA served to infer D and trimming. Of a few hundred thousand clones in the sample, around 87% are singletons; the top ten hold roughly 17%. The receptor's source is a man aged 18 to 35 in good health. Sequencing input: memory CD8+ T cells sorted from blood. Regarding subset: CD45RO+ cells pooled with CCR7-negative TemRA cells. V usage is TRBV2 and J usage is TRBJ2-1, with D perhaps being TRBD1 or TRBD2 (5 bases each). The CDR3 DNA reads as TGTGCCAGCAGTGAAGGTAGGGGACGGGGCAATGAGCAGTTCTTC. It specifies CASSEGRGRGNEQFF.